The source of this TCR beta chain is a study of T cell responses to AZD1222 COVID-19 vaccine. TCRdb keeps only in-frame clones here, not all; method: immunoSEQ multiplex PCR. The sample contains 95,000 to 100,000 clones, approximately 84% of which appear only once. Second doses were pooled across both intervals (about 4 or about 12 weeks). As for this clone: Its antigen is as yet unknown.

Whole-study findings and limits: Spike-specific TCRs gained breadth and depth after people received two AZD1222 doses. Recipients of AZD1222 seropositive at baseline numbered only 5 to 7. Repertoire sampling was restricted to post-peak T cell response timepoints.

The CDR3 runs 13 residues. In germline, CDR1 is MNHEY, CDR2 SVGAGI. V lost 8 bases and J lost 3, with 13 bases in between. Sequenced material: peripheral blood, taken 28 days after the second AZD1222 dose. The TCR sequence derives from an adult who received the AZD1222 COVID-19 vaccine. This rearrangement joins TRBV6-5 to TRBJ1-2; TRBD1 is a possible D gene (5 bases). The CDR3 spells CASRRGRDYGYTF. Written as DNA, the CDR3 is TGTGCCAGCCGTCGGGGCCGAGACTATGGCTACACCTTC.